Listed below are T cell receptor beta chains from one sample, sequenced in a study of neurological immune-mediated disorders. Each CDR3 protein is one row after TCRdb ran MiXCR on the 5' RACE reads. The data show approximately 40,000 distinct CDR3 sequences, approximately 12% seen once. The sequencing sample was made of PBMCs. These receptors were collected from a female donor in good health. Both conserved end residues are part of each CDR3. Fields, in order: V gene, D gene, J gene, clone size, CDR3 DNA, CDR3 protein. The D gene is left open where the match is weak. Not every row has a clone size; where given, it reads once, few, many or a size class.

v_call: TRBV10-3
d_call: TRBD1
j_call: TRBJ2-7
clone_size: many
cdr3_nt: TGTGCCATCGGGGGACAGGGTGGTGAGCAGTACTTC
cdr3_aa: CAIGGQGGEQYF

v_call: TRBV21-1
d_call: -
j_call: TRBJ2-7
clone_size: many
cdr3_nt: TGTGCCAGCAGCAACCAGGCCAGGAGCTCCTACGAGCAGTACTTC
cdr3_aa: CASSNQARSSYEQYF

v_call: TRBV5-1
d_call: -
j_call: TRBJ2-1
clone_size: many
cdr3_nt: TGCGCCAGCAGCTTTGGGGCACACAATGAGCAGTTCTTC
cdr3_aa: CASSFGAHNEQFF

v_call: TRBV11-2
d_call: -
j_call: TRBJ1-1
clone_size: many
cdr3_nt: TGTGCCAGCAGCTTAGGAACGGGAAGCTCGGGGGCTTTCTTT
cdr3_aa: CASSLGTGSSGAFF

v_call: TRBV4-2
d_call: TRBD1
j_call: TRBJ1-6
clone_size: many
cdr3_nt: TGTGCCAGCAGCCAGGAGGGGGCGGCTAATTCACCCCTCCACTTT
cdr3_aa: CASSQEGAANSPLHF

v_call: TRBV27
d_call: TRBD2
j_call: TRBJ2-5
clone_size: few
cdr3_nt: TGTGCCAGCAGTCCCGGGACTAGCGGGAGGGAGACCCAGTACTTC
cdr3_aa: CASSPGTSGRETQYF

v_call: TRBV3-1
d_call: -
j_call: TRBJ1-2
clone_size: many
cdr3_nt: TGTGCCAGCAGCCAAGAGTCCGGACCCGAGGGAGGCTACACCTTC
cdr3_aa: CASSQESGPEGGYTF

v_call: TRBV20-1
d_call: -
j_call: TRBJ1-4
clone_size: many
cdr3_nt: TGCAGTGCTAGAGATGAGGGCGGGATAAATGAAAAACTGTTTTTT
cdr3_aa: CSARDEGGINEKLFF

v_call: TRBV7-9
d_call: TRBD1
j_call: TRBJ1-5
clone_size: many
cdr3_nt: TGTGCCAGCAGCTCGGACAGGACCAATCAGCCCCAGCATTTT
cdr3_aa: CASSSDRTNQPQHF

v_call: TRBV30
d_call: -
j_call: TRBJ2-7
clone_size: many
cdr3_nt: TGTGCCTGGACGGGGGCCAAATCCTACGAGCAGTACTTC
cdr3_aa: CAWTGAKSYEQYF

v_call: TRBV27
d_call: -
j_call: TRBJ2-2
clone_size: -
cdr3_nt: TGTGCCAGTAGTTTTAGAGCCCCGACAGGTTCTCTGGGAGGGGCCGGGGAGCGGTTTTTT
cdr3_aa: CASSFRAPTGSLGGAGERFF

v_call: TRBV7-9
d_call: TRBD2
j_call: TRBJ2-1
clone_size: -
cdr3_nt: TGTGCCAACAGCTTAGCTTCTCAGGGGACTAGCGGATACAATGAGCAGTTCTTC
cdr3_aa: CANSLASQGTSGYNEQFF

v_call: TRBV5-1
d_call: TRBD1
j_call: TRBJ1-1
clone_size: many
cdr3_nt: TGCGCCAGCAGTCAAGCCCAGGGGGCGACTGAAGCTTTCTTT
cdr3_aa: CASSQAQGATEAFF

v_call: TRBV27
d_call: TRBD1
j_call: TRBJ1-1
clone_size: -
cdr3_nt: TGTGCCAGCAGTACCTCTATGACAGGGGGCGCGAACACTGAAGCTTTCTTT
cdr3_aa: CASSTSMTGGANTEAFF

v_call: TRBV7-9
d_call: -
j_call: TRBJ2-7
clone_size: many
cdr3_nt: TGTGCCAGCAGCTTACCGACTACGTACGAGCAGTACTTC
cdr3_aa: CASSLPTTYEQYF

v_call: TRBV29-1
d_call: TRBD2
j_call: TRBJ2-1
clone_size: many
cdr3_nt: TGCAGCGTTCCCGGGCTAGCGGGAGGGCCAAACAATGAGCAGTTCTTC
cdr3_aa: CSVPGLAGGPNNEQFF

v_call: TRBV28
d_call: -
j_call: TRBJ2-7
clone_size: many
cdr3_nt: TGTGCCAGCAGTTTACTCCGGGAGCAGTACTTC
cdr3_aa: CASSLLREQYF

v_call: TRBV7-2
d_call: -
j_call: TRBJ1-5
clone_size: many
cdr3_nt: TGTGCCAGCAGCTTAGCGTTGGGCAGGCCCGATCAGCCCCAGCATTTT
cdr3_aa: CASSLALGRPDQPQHF

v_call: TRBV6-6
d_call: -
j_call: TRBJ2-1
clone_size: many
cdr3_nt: TGTGCCAGCGCAGGGAGCTCCTACAATGAGCAGTTCTTC
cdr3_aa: CASAGSSYNEQFF

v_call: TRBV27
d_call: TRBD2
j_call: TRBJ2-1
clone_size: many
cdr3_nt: TGTGCCAGCAGTCTCCCCTCGGGACTAGCGGACAATGAGCAGTTCTTC
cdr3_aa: CASSLPSGLADNEQFF